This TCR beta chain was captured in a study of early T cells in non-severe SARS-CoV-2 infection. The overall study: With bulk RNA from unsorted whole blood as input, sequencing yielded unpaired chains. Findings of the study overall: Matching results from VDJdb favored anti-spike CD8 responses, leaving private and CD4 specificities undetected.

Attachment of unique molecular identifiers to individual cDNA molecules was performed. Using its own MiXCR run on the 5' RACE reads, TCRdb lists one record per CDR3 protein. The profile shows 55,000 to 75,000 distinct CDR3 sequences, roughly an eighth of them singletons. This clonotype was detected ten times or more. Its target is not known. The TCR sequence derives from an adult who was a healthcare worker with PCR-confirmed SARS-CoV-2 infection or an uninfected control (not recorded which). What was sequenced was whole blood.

CDR3: CASSYVNEQFF. The CDR3 DNA reads as TGTGCCAGCAGTTACGTCAATGAGCAGTTCTTC. This chain uses TRBV28 with TRBJ2-1; D unclear. The V gene's germline CDR1 is MDHEN and CDR2 SYDVKM. The CDR3 spans 11 residues. The V end lost 4 bases, the J end lost 6 bases, and 4 bases lay between the germline ends.